This entry is about one T cell receptor beta chain. The sample originates from a study of blood T cell repertoires in COVID-19. Whole-study context: The samples span acute and convalescent COVID-19 from the United States, Italy and Spain. Sample material is recorded as cDNA or gDNA derived from T cells, B-cell-depleted T cells, or PBMCs.

J gave up 2 bases and V 4 bases, and 8 bases lay outside the gene matches. This CDR3 has 16 residues. CDR1 and CDR2 (germline): MNHNS, SASEGT. How the authors handled the data: Counts of nucleated cells, estimated from reference gene primer amplification, were obtained. Sequencing was performed with immunoSEQ multiplex PCR; in TCRdb, only in-frame clones are kept and a portion is missing. V and J calls and clone size come straight from that table; D and trimming were deduced from the DNA. The data contain 75,000 to 80,000 clones, approximately 90% of them seen just once; the ten biggest clones take up approximately 5.3%.

The chain uses TRBV6-1 and TRBJ2-5; TRBD2 agrees at 9 bases. What was sequenced was peripheral blood. The receptor comes from a human donor in a cohort sampled during active COVID-19. The chain's CDR3 is CASSVNSGGIQETQYF. The CDR3 coding sequence is TGTGCCAGCAGTGTCAATAGCGGGGGCATTCAAGAGACCCAGTACTTC.